This TCR beta chain was profiled in a study of identical twins. General observations from the study: Instead of following the same donors, the conclusions were based on cross-sectional statistical analysis. Weaker excess sharing between twins was seen in beta out-of-frame sequences. One should note that invariant MAIT and iNKT cells could partly confound zero-insertion analyses.

A template switching step contributed a universal primer site, while unique molecular identifiers were present in the cDNA. One entry per CDR3 protein, called by TCRdb with MiXCR from the 5' RACE reads. The table has around 500,000 distinct CDR3 sequences, 14% seen once. Notes on this clonotype: The antigen remains undetermined.

CDR1 is MNHEY, CDR2 SMNVEV, per germline (reference sequence). This CDR3 comprises 14 residues. V was clipped by 3 bases and J by 2 bases, with 11 bases between them. These records were also assigned to another study, of yellow fever vaccine responses in identical twins.

The genes are TRBV27 and TRBJ2-7; TRBD1 is a possible D gene (6 bases). Material: CD4+ T cells sorted from blood. The TCR was taken from a woman between 18 and 30 years old in good health. The CDR3 loop is CASSFSGATYEQYF. The CDR3 DNA reads as TGTGCCAGCAGTTTCTCAGGGGCCACCTACGAGCAGTACTTC.